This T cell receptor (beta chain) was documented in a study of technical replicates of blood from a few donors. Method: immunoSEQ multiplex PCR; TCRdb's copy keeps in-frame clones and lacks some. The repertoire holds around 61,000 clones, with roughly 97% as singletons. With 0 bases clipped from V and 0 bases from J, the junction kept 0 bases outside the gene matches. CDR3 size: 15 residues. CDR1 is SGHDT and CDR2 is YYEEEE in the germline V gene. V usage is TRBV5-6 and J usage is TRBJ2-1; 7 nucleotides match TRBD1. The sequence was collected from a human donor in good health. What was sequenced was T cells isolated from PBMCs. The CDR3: CASSLGTGSYNEQFF. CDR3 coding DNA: TGTGCCAGCAGCTTGGGGACAGGCTCCTACAATGAGCAGTTCTTC. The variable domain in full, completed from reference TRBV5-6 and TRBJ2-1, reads DAGVTQSPTHLIKTRGQQVTLRCSPKSGHDTVSWYQQALGQGPQFIFQYYEEEERQRGNFPDRFSGHQFPNYSSELNVNALLLGDSALYLCASSLGTGSYNEQFFGPGTRLTVL.